This T cell receptor beta chain is drawn from a study of shared clonotypes between healthy human individuals. This table comes from immunoSEQ multiplex PCR, and its TCRdb copy is limited to in-frame clones, with some not included. This sample carries 950,000 to 1,300,000 clones, about 77% of them seen once, and the ten largest clones take nearly 1.5%. Regarding this clone: Its specificity is not known.

General study points: When naive CD4 clonotypes were compared across a handful of donors, around 5% were shared.

The CDR3 consists of 15 residues. Germline CDR1 and CDR2: SGHTA and FQGNSA. Deletions cut 3 bases from V and 2 bases from J, with 10 bases between. Material: memory CD4+ T cells sorted from blood. Subset indicated: CD45RA-negative fraction. The TCR was taken from a man aged 18 to 29 in good health. The chain recombines TRBV7-2 with TRBJ2-2; D may be TRBD1 or TRBD2 (6 bases each). The CDR3 nucleotides are TGTGCCAGCAGCTTCGCGGGGACAAACACCGGGGAGCTGTTTTTT. Residues: CASSFAGTNTGELFF. Filled out from reference TRBV7-2 and TRBJ2-2, the complete variable domain reads GAGVSQSPSNKVTEKGKDVELRCDPISGHTALYWYRQSLGQGLEFLIYFQGNSAPDKSGLPSDRFSAERTGGSVSTLTIQRTQQEDSAVYLCASSFAGTNTGELFFGEGSRLTVL.